The rows below give T cell receptor beta chains drawn from one sample of a study of shared clonotypes between healthy human individuals. The assay was immunoSEQ multiplex PCR, and TCRdb's table has in-frame clones only and misses some. The sample contains about 580,000 clones, roughly 98% of which appear only once. The specimen was naive CD8+ T cells sorted from blood. The receptors stem from a man in his thirties or forties in good health. CDR3s include the opening cysteine and the closing phenylalanine or tryptophan. Rows give clone size only sometimes, using once, few, many, or a class for an expanded clone.

clone size: -; J gene: TRBJ2-3; V gene: TRBV7-2; CDR3 protein: CASSHLVTSTDTQYF
clone size: -; J gene: TRBJ2-7; V gene: TRBV7-2; CDR3 protein: CASSLGAGGGDEQYF
clone size: -; J gene: TRBJ2-3; V gene: TRBV27; CDR3 protein: CASSPTAGGDTQYF
clone size: -; J gene: TRBJ2-7; V gene: TRBV5-1; CDR3 protein: CASKVGTGYYEQYF
clone size: -; J gene: TRBJ1-4; V gene: TRBV4-3; CDR3 protein: CASSPRALGQLNEKLFF
clone size: -; J gene: TRBJ1-1; V gene: TRBV6-1; CDR3 protein: CASSVKVRVANTEAFF
clone size: -; J gene: TRBJ2-1; V gene: TRBV28; CDR3 protein: CASSIRQGPINEQFF
clone size: -; J gene: TRBJ2-7; V gene: TRBV5-6; CDR3 protein: CASSHSGTSYEQYF
clone size: -; J gene: TRBJ2-7; V gene: TRBV29-1; CDR3 protein: CSVEGRDTRGLSEQYF
clone size: -; J gene: TRBJ2-4; V gene: TRBV28; CDR3 protein: CASSPISGKGNIQYF
clone size: -; J gene: TRBJ2-3; V gene: TRBV10-3; CDR3 protein: CAISDPLGGSTDTQYF
clone size: -; J gene: TRBJ2-1; V gene: TRBV15; CDR3 protein: CATSRGTSSYNEQFF
clone size: -; J gene: TRBJ2-4; V gene: TRBV5-1; CDR3 protein: CASSFLQGPQYF
clone size: -; J gene: TRBJ2-1; V gene: TRBV15; CDR3 protein: CATSQGTGGGRAYNEQFF
clone size: -; J gene: TRBJ2-1; V gene: TRBV6-5; CDR3 protein: CASSYGGGAYNEQFF
clone size: -; J gene: TRBJ2-3; V gene: TRBV15; CDR3 protein: CATSLGRDSDTQYF
clone size: once; J gene: TRBJ1-2; V gene: TRBV9; CDR3 protein: CASSVAIQDNGYTF
clone size: -; J gene: TRBJ2-2; V gene: TRBV2; CDR3 protein: CASSPRWTINTGELFF
clone size: -; J gene: TRBJ2-7; V gene: TRBV10-2; CDR3 protein: CASSPERDYEQYF
clone size: -; J gene: TRBJ2-5; V gene: TRBV5-5; CDR3 protein: CASSLPETVGTQYF
clone size: -; J gene: TRBJ2-1; V gene: TRBV28; CDR3 protein: CASSKEDNEQFF
clone size: -; J gene: TRBJ2-1; V gene: TRBV9; CDR3 protein: CASSSFGAGGSYNEQFF
clone size: -; J gene: TRBJ1-1; V gene: TRBV4-3; CDR3 protein: CASSQEVPTDTEAFF
clone size: -; J gene: TRBJ2-3; V gene: TRBV30; CDR3 protein: CAWSEQGITDTQYF
clone size: -; J gene: TRBJ2-3; V gene: TRBV10-3; CDR3 protein: CAISESGRGDTQYF
clone size: -; J gene: TRBJ2-2; V gene: TRBV5-1; CDR3 protein: CASSLGIGGRDTGELFF
clone size: -; J gene: TRBJ2-6; V gene: TRBV7-9; CDR3 protein: CTSRGYSGANVLTF